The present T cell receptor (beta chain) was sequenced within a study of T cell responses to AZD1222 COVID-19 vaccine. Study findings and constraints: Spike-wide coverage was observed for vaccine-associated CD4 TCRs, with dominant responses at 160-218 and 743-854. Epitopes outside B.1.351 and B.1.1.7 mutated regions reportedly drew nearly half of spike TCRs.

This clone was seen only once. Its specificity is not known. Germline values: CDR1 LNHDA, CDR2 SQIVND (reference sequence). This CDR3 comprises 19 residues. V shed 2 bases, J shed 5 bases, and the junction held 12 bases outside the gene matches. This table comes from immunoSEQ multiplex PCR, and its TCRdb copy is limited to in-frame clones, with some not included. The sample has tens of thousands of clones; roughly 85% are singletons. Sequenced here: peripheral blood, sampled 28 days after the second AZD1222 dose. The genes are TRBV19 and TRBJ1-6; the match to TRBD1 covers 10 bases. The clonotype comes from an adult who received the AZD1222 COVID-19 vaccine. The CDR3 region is CASSIRAPGQGRDNSPLHF. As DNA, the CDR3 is TGTGCCAGTAGTATAAGAGCCCCGGGACAGGGGCGAGATAATTCACCCCTCCACTTT.